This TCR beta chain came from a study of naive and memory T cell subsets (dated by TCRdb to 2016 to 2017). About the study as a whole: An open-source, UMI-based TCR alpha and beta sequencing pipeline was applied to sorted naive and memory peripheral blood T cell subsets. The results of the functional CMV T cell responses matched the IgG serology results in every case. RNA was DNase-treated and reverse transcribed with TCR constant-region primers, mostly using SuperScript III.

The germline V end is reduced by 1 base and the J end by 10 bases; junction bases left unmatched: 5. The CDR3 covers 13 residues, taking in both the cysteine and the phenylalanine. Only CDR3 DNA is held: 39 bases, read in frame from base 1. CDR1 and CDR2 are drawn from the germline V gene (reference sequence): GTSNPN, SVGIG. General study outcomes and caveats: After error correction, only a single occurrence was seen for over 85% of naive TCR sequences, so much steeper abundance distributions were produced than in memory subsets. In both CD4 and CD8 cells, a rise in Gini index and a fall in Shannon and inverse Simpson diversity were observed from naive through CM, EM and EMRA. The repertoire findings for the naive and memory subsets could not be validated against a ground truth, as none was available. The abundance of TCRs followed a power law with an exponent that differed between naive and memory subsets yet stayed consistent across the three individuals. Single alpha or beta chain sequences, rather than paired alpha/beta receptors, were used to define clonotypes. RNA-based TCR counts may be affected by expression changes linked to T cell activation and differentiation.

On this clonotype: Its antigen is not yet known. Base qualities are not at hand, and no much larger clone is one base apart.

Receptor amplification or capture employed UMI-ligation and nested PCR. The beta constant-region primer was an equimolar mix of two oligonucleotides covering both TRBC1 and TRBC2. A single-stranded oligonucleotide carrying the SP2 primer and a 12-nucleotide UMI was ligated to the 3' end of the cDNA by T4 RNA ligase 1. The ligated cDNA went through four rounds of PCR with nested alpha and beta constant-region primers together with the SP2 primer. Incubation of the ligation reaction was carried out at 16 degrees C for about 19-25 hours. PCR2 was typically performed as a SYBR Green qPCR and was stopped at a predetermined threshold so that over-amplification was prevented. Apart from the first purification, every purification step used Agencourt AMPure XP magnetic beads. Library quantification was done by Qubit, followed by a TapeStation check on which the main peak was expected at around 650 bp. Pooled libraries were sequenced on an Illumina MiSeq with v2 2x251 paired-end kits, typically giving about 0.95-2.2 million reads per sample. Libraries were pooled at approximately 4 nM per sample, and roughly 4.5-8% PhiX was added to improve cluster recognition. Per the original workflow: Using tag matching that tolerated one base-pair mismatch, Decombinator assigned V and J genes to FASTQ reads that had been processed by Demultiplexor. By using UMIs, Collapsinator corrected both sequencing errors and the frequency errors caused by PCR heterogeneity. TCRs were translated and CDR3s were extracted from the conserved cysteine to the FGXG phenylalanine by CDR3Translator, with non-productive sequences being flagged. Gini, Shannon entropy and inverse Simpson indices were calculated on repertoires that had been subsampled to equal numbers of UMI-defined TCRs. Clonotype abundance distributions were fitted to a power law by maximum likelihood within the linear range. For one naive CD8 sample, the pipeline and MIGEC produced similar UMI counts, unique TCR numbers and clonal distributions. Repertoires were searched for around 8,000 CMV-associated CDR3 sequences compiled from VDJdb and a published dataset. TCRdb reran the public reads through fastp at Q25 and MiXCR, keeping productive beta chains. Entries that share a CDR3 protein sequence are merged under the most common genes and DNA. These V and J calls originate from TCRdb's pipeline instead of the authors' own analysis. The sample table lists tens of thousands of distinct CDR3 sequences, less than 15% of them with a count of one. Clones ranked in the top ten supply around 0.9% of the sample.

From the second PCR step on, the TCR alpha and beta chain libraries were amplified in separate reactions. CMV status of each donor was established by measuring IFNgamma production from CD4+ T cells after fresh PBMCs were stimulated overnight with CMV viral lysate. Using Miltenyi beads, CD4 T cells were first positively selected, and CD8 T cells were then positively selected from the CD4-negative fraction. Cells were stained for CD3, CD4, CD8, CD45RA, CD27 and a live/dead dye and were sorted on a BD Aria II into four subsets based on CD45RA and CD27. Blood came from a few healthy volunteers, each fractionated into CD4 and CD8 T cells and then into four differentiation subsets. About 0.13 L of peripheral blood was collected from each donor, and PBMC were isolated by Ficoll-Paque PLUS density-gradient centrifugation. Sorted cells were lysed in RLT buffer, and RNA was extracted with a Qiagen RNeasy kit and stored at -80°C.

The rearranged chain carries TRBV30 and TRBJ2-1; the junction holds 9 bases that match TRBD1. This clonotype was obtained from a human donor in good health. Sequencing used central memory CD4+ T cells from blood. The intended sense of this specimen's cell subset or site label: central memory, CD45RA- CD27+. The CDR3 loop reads CAWSGTGAKEQFF. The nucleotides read TGTGCCTGGAGTGGGACAGGGGCTAAGGAGCAGTTCTTC.